This T cell receptor beta chain was obtained from a study of human T cells and chemical hapten exposure (dated by TCRdb to the early 2020s). Concerning the study at large: The libraries were sequenced as a pool, and the TCR yield per sample differed mostly because of small variations in library volumes within the pool. Peripheral blood TCR repertoire changes were tracked in vivo in alopecia patients during primary and secondary sensitization to the hapten diphenylcyclopropenone (DPC). Each blood RNA sample was used to sequence both TCR alpha and TCR beta chains.

Library method: 5' RACE. Sequencer: Illumina MiSeq. Library preparation attached unique molecular identifiers to individual cDNA molecules for quantitative, reproducible TCR counting. The published analysis was carried out like this. The median number of TCRs per sample was approximately 93,000, ranging from roughly 20,000 to 690,600. V, J and CDR3 annotation of the TCR reads was performed with the Decombinator software suite. For PS versus PT1 abundance plots, all samples were subsampled to the same number of TCRs (28,000). Expanded TCRs were defined as absent before sensitization and observed at least eight times at the 2-week time point. Using fastp trimming at Q25 and MiXCR clonotype assembly, TCRdb reanalyzed the public sequencing data and kept in-frame beta chains. CDR3 protein sequences are deduplicated, and each keeps its most common genes and DNA. The V and J calls were determined by TCRdb, not by the authors. This sample has 130,000 or so distinct CDR3 sequences in its table, and 4.1% of those were observed once. The ten largest clones add up to over 1.1% of the sample.

Unfractionated whole blood was collected in Tempus Blood RNA tubes, and total RNA was extracted from that blood. Four or five healthy volunteers acted as controls for TCR sequencing and had blood drawn at day 0, 2 weeks and 6 weeks. The table lists this clonotype with many counts. What this receptor recognizes is not known. Base qualities are not recorded, but no much larger clone differs from it by a single base. The research as a whole found: After repeated subsampling, changes were observed in the strength of the expansion versus patch-test correlation and in the threshold at which the correlation became significant. DPC sensitization did not change how many TCRs were above 1 in 1000 frequency, and no evidence was found of alterations in global repertoire structure.

Including the terminal cysteine and phenylalanine, the CDR3 comprises 14 residues. The sequence is cut down to CDR3 DNA, 42 bases in frame from base 1. V loses 0 bases of germline sequence and J loses 9 bases, and the interval between the two ends is 12 bases. CDR1 SGHTA and CDR2 FQGNSA were looked up in the germline V gene. The clonotype originates from a female donor in good health. The V and J segments used are TRBV7-2 and TRBJ1-5, with the D gene not clear enough to name. The CDR3 protein: CASSLAPGARPQHF. The sequenced DNA is TGTGCCAGCAGCTTAGCTCCGGGCGCGAGGCCCCAGCATTTT.